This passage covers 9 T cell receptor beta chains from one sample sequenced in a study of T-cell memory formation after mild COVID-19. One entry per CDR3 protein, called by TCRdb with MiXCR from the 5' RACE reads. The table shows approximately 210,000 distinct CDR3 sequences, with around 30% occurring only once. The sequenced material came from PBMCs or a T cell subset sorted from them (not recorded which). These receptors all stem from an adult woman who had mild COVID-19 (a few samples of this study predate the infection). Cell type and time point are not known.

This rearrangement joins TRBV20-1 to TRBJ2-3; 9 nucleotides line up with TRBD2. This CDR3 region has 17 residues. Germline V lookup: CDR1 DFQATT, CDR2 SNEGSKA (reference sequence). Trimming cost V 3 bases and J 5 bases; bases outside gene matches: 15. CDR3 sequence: CSASPTRGGGAGDTQYF. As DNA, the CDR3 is TGCAGTGCTAGCCCAACTCGGGGCGGGGGGGCTGGAGATACGCAGTATTTT.

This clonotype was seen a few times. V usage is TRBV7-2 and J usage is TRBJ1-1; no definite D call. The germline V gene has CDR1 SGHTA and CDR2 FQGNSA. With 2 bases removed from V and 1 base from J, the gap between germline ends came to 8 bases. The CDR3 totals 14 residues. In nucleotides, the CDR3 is TGTGCCAGCAGCTTAAATATCGGGAACACTGAAGCTTTCTTT. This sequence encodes CASSLNIGNTEAFF.

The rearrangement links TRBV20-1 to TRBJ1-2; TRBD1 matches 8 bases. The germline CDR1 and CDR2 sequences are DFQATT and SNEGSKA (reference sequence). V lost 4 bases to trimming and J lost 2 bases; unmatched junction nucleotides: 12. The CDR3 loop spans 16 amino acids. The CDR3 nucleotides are TGCAGTGCTACGACAATGGGGACAGGCAGCAACTATGGCTACACCTTC. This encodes CSATTMGTGSNYGYTF.

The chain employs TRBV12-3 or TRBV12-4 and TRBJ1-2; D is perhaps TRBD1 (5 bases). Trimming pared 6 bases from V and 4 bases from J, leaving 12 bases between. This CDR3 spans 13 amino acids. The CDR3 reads CASSMGPSYGYTF. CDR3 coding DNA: TGTGCCAGCAGCATGGGACCGTCCTATGGCTACACCTTC.

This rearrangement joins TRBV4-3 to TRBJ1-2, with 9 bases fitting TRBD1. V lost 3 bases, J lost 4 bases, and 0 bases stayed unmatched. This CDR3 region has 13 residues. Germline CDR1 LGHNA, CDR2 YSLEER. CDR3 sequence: CASSQGQGYGYTF. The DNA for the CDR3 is TGCGCCAGCAGCCAGGGACAGGGCTATGGCTACACCTTC.

Written as DNA, the CDR3 is TGTGCCAGCAGCTTAGGGACTAGCGGCACCGGGGAGCTGTTTTTT. Translation: CASSLGTSGTGELFF. The chain couples TRBV7-6 to TRBJ2-2, with 10 nucleotides matching TRBD2. From germline, CDR1 is SGHVS and CDR2 FNYEAQ. V shed 1 base and J 4 bases; nucleotides not matched to a gene: 0. The CDR3 is 15 amino acids. Filled out from reference TRBV7-6 and TRBJ2-2, the complete variable domain reads GAGVSQSPRYKVTKRGQDVALRCDPISGHVSLYWYRQALGQGPEFLTYFNYEAQQDKSGLPNDRFSAERPEGSISTLTIQRTEQRDSAMYRCASSLGTSGTGELFFGEGSRLTVL.

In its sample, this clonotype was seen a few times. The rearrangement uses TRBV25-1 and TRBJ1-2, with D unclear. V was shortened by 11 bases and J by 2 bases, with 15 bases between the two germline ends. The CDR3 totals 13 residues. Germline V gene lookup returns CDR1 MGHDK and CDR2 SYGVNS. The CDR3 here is CAAYRGSNYGYTF. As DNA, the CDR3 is TGTGCCGCCTATCGTGGCTCGAACTATGGCTACACCTTC.

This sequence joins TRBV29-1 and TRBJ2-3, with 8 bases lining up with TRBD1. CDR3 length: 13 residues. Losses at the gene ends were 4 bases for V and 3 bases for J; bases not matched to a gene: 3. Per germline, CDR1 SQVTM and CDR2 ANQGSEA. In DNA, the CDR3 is TGCAGCGTTGTTCGGACAGGGACAGATACGCAGTATTTT. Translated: CSVVRTGTDTQYF.

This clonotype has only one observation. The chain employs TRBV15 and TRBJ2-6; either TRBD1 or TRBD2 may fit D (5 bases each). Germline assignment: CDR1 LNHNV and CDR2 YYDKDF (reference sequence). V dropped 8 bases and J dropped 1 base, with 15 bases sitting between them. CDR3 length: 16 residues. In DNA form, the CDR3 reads TGTGCCACCTTCGCTCAGGGACGGTCTGGGGCCAACGTCCTGACTTTC. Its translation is CATFAQGRSGANVLTF.